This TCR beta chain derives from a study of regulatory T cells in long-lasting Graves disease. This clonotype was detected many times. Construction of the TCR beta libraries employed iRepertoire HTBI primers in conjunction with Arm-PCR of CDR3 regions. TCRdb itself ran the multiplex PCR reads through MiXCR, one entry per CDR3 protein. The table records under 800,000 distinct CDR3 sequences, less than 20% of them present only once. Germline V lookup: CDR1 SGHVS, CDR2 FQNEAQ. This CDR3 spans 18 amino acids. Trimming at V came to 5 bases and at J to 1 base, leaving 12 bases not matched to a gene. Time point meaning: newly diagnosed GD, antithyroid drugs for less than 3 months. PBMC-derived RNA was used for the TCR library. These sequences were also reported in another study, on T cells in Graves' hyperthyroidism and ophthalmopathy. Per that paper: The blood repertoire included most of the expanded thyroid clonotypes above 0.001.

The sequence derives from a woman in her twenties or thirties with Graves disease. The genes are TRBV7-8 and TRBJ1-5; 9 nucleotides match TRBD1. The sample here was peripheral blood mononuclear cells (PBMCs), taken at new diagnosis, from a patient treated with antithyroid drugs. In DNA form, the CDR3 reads TGTGCCAGCAGCGCGAGGGCCTGGGGACAGGGAAGCAATCAGCCCCAGCATTTT. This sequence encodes CASSARAWGQGSNQPQHF.